The next 24 T cell receptor beta chains were all read from a single sample in a study of OX40 agonist ivuxolimab in advanced cancers. Data came from immunoSEQ multiplex PCR; TCRdb stores just in-frame clones and leaves some out. The sample consists of 50,000 or so clones, 75% to 90% of them appearing once. Source: CD4+ or CD8+ T cells sorted from blood, taken in a trial of the OX40 agonist ivuxolimab. Receptors originate from an adult with an advanced solid tumor such as melanoma, head and neck, liver or kidney cancer.

This clone was counted a single time. The chain couples TRBV7-9 to TRBJ2-1, with D possibly matching TRBD2 (6 bases). Trimming removed 1 base from V and 9 bases from J, with 7 bases in between. The CDR3 is 12 amino acids. Germline V gene sequence: CDR1 SEHNR, CDR2 FQNEAQ (reference sequence). Here the CDR3 reads CASSLEGGEQFF. The CDR3 DNA reads TGTGCCAGCAGCTTAGAGGGAGGTGAGCAGTTCTTC. Together with reference TRBV7-9 and TRBJ2-1, the CDR3 gives the full variable domain: DTGVSQNPRHKITKRGQNVTFRCDPISEHNRLYWYRQTLGQGPEFLTYFQNEAQLEKSRLLSDRFSAERPKGSFSTLEIQRTEQGDSAMYLCASSLEGGEQFFGPGTRLTVL.

This clone was observed once. The rearrangement uses TRBV13 and TRBJ1-1, with D possibly being TRBD1 (6 bases). Germline lookup yields CDR1 PRHDT and CDR2 FYEKMQ (reference sequence). Trimming took off 2 bases at V and 8 bases at J, with 12 bases between the two ends. The CDR3 is 13 residues long. This CDR3 is CASSLSGAWEAFF. CDR3 DNA: TGTGCCAGCAGCTTATCAGGGGCCTGGGAAGCTTTCTTT.

The chain has TRBV7-9 and TRBJ2-7; 7 bases align to TRBD1. In germline, CDR1 is SEHNR, CDR2 FQNEAQ (reference sequence). The V and J ends lost 4 bases and 4 bases, in that order; junction bases with no gene match: 4. The CDR3 runs to 13 residues. CDR3 residues: CASSYPTGYEQYV. The CDR3 DNA follows: TGTGCCAGCAGCTACCCGACAGGGTACGAGCAGTACGTC.

The chain carries TRBV14 and TRBJ1-3; unclear D gene. The CDR3 consists of 15 residues. Germline V gene data show CDR1 as SGHDN and CDR2 as FVKESK. Between the trimmed V and J ends, which lost 4 bases and 0 bases, there was a span of 10 bases. CDR3: CASSLGASSGNTIYF. The CDR3 nucleotides read TGTGCCAGCAGCCTTGGTGCCAGCTCTGGAAACACCATATATTTT.

The rearrangement uses TRBV5-6 and TRBJ1-5; D is ambiguous. This CDR3 region has 13 residues. Germline assignment: CDR1 SGHDT and CDR2 YYEEEE. V lost 4 bases and J lost 4, with 9 bases in between. CDR3 nucleotides: TGTGCCAGCAGCCAGGCGTCGAATCAGCCCCAGCATTTT. Translated, it gives CASSQASNQPQHF.

Points on this clone: Other nucleotide sequences in the sample specify the same CDR3. The rearrangement links TRBV7-9 to TRBJ2-7; perhaps D is TRBD1 or TRBD2 (5 bases each). CDR1 is SEHNR, CDR2 FQNEAQ, per germline (reference sequence). The CDR3 consists of 14 residues. With 5 bases removed from V and 1 base from J, the gap between germline ends came to 12 bases. In nucleotides, the CDR3 is TGTGCCAGCAGCCCCGGGACGCCGTCCTACGAGCAGTACTTC. This gives the protein CASSPGTPSYEQYF.

V is TRBV4-2 and J is TRBJ2-5; possible D gene TRBD1, 5 bases. This CDR3 has 15 residues. Germline CDR1 reads LGHNA; CDR2 reads YNFKEQ. The ends were cut back, 1 base at V and 1 base at J, with 10 bases in the middle. The CDR3 reads CASSQVEGAQETQYF. The CDR3, as DNA: TGTGCCAGCAGCCAAGTAGAAGGGGCCCAAGAGACCCAGTACTTC.

The chain links TRBV7-2 to TRBJ1-5, with D hard to call. The V gene's germline CDR1 is SGHTA and CDR2 FQGNSA. Trimming left V 2 bases short and J 0 bases short, with 5 bases between. The CDR3 totals 14 residues. The CDR3 sequence: CASSLWDSNQPQHF. CDR3 nucleotide sequence: TGTGCCAGCAGCTTATGGGATAGCAATCAGCCCCAGCATTTT.

This chain uses TRBV6-5 with TRBJ1-4; D unclear. Trimming shortened V by 2 bases and J by 12 bases, and 13 bases separated the two germline ends. The CDR3 has 13 amino acids. Germline V gene data show CDR1 as MNHEY and CDR2 as SVGAGI. The CDR3 region is CASSYAPGKELFF. Here the CDR3 DNA reads TGTGCCAGCAGTTACGCCCCCGGGAAGGAACTGTTTTTT.

The genes are TRBV4-2 and TRBJ1-3; no definite D call. Germline V lookup: CDR1 LGHNA, CDR2 YNFKEQ. Trimming took off 0 bases at V and 0 bases at J, with 9 bases between the two ends. The CDR3 is 16 residues long. As DNA, the CDR3 is TGTGCCAGCAGCCAAGAAAGAGATTACTCTGGAAACACCATATATTTT. This encodes CASSQERDYSGNTIYF.

J is TRBJ1-4 and V is TRBV19; D call uncertain. The length of the CDR3 is 17 residues. The germline CDR1 and CDR2 sequences are LNHDA and SQIVND (reference sequence). V dropped 3 bases and J dropped 0 bases, with 14 bases sitting between them. The CDR3 region is CASSMSGIAATNEKLFF. CDR3 nucleotide sequence: TGTGCCAGTAGTATGTCAGGAATTGCTGCAACTAATGAAAAACTGTTTTTT.

The chain recombines TRBV19 with TRBJ1-2, with D possibly matching TRBD1 (5 bases). Germline V gives CDR1 LNHDA, CDR2 SQIVND (reference sequence). Trimming cost V 5 bases and J 4 bases, with 14 bases left between them. CDR3 length equals 14 residues. The CDR3 is CASSPGTQFYGYTF. CDR3 coding DNA: TGTGCCAGTAGTCCCGGGACTCAATTCTATGGCTACACCTTC.

The CDR3 spells CASRDGTAQVEAFF. CDR3 nucleotides: TGTGCCAGCAGAGACGGGACAGCCCAAGTGGAAGCTTTCTTT. This chain connects TRBV2 to TRBJ1-1; 7 bases are a match to TRBD1. The trim removed 6 bases at V and 8 bases at J, leaving 12 bases unmatched. Germline-derived CDR1 and CDR2 are SNHLY and FYNNEI. CDR3 length equals 14 residues. The full variable domain, its missing parts supplied by reference TRBV2 and TRBJ1-1, is EPEVTQTPSHQVTQMGQEVILRCVPISNHLYFYWYRQILGQKVEFLVSFYNNEISEKSEIFDDQFSVERPDGSNFTLKIRSTKLEDSAMYFCASRDGTAQVEAFFGQGTRLTVV.

CDR3 nucleotides: TGTGCCAGCAGCCAAGATAGGGCAGGGGGAAACGATGGCTACACCTTC. This translates into CASSQDRAGGNDGYTF. The chain joins TRBV5-5 to TRBJ1-2, with 7 bases aligning to TRBD1. J gave up 6 bases and V 4 bases, and 15 bases lay outside the gene matches. CDR1 and CDR2 from the germline V gene are SGHKS and YYEKEE (reference sequence). The CDR3 covers 16 residues.

V is TRBV5-1 and J is TRBJ2-7, with D unclear. Germline V gene sequence: CDR1 SGHRS, CDR2 YFSETQ. The germline V and J ends were trimmed by 0 bases and 3 bases, with 7 bases remaining between them. CDR3 size: 13 residues. CDR3 bases: TGCGCCAGCAGCTTGGTTTCTCACTACGAGCAGTACTTC. Amino acids: CASSLVSHYEQYF.

The J gene is TRBJ2-5, the V gene TRBV7-2, with D perhaps matching TRBD1 (6 bases). The germline V gene encodes CDR1 SGHTA and CDR2 FQGNSA. Deletions cut 5 bases from V and 1 base from J, with 11 bases between. The CDR3 is made up of 14 amino acids. The CDR3 loop reads CASSNWDIQETQYF. The CDR3 coding sequence is TGTGCCAGCAGCAACTGGGACATCCAAGAGACCCAGTACTTC.

The rearrangement uses TRBV6-5 and TRBJ2-2, with D possibly matching TRBD2 (6 bases). The V and J ends lost 6 bases and 7 bases respectively, with 15 bases between them. Germline values: CDR1 MNHEY, CDR2 SVGAGI. This CDR3 region has 14 residues. CDR3 DNA sequence: TGTGCCAGCAGCCATCCGGGACTGGGCGGGGAGCTGTTTTTT. As protein: CASSHPGLGGELFF.

The rearrangement links TRBV27 to TRBJ2-5, with D maybe TRBD1 (6 bases). The J call may be wrong; the DNA end is better matched by TRBJ2-7. This CDR3 has 14 amino acids. Germline V gene data show CDR1 as MNHEY and CDR2 as SMNVEV (reference sequence). CDR3 DNA: TGTGCCAGCAGTTTGACAGGCAGCTCCTACGAGCAGTACTTC. Protein sequence: CASSLTGSSYEQYF.

This clone appeared a single time. The rearrangement links TRBV28 to TRBJ1-5; TRBD1 is a possible D gene (5 bases). The ends were cut back, 7 bases at V and 10 bases at J, with 23 bases in the middle. The CDR3 covers 15 residues. Germline loops: CDR1 MDHEN, CDR2 SYDVKM. The CDR3 loop is CASTRGAVSGAPQHF. In DNA form, the CDR3 reads TGTGCCAGCACCCGCGGCGCGGTCAGCGGGGCACCCCAGCATTTT.

V gene TRBV4-1 combines with J gene TRBJ2-2, with unresolved D. Trimming removed 3 bases from V and 5 bases from J, with 10 bases in between. The CDR3 has 14 amino acids. Germline loops: CDR1 MGHRA, CDR2 YSYEKL. The CDR3 nucleotides read TGCGCCAGCAGCCATATTTCTCCGACCGGGGAGCTGTTTTTT. Translation: CASSHISPTGELFF.

The rearrangement links TRBV9 to TRBJ2-3, with a possible D match to TRBD1 (6 bases). From germline, CDR1 is SGDLS and CDR2 YYNGEE. CDR3 size: 13 residues. The ends were cut back, 4 bases at V and 8 bases at J, with 14 bases in the middle. CDR3 nucleotides: TGTGCCAGCAGCCTAGGGGGTGGTGGTACGCAGTATTTT. Translating it yields CASSLGGGGTQYF.

The chain carries TRBV7-8 and TRBJ2-7; no reliable D call. Germline loops: CDR1 SGHVS, CDR2 FQNEAQ. Trimming took off 1 base at V and 5 bases at J, with 12 bases between the two ends. The CDR3 extends over 14 amino acids. CDR3 in DNA: TGTGCCAGCAGCTTAGTGGGTCCAGCAGACGAGCAGTACGTC. Encoded protein: CASSLVGPADEQYV.

The V call is TRBV6-5, the J call TRBJ1-4; D may be TRBD1 (5 bases). This CDR3 has 14 residues. The germline V gene has CDR1 MNHEY and CDR2 SVGAGI. V was cut by 2 bases and J by 7 bases, with 11 bases left in between. The CDR3 bases are TGTGCCAGCAGTTACGGGCAGGGTGGTGAAAAACTGTTTTTT. Translating gives CASSYGQGGEKLFF.

The J gene is TRBJ1-1, the V gene TRBV4-3, with no clear D. CDR1 is LGHNA and CDR2 is YSLEER in the germline V gene. Trimming pared 0 bases from V and 5 bases from J, leaving 7 bases between. The CDR3 is 13 amino acids. The CDR3 DNA reads as TGCGCCAGCAGCCAAGATAGGAGGACTGAAGCTTTCTTT. This translates into CASSQDRRTEAFF.